The 31 T cell receptor beta chains reported below all come from one sample, sequenced in a study of T-cell reconstitution after alpha-beta-depleted transplantation in children. Construction of the TCRbeta library involved unique molecular identifiers. TCRdb re-derived calls from the PCR reads in MiXCR, one entry per CDR3 protein. The table shows roughly 100,000 distinct CDR3 sequences, with roughly 8.3% occurring only once. The starting material was PBMCs from the stem cell graft donor, obtained from the stem cell graft. The receptors were gathered from a human donor who donated a stem cell graft to a child with congenital amegakaryocytic thrombocytopenia.

In its sample, this clonotype was seen many times. CDR3 in DNA: TGTGCCAGCAGGAGGGCCCTCCGCGCAGATACGCAGTATTTT. Translation gives CASRRALRADTQYF. V usage is TRBV12-3 or TRBV12-4 and J usage is TRBJ2-3; D possibly corresponds to TRBD2 (5 bases). V lost 6 bases and J 4 bases, leaving 14 bases between the germline ends. This CDR3 is built from 14 residues.

This clonotype was observed at least ten times. The rearrangement joins TRBV27 to TRBJ2-1, with 13 nucleotides matching TRBD2. CDR1 and CDR2 from the germline V gene are MNHEY and SMNVEV (reference sequence). The J segment lost 3 bases and the V segment lost 5 bases, leaving 4 bases of the junction unmatched. The CDR3 is made up of 16 amino acids. CDR3: CASSKGTSGNYNEQFF. The CDR3 coding sequence is TGTGCCAGCAGTAAAGGGACTAGCGGGAACTACAATGAGCAGTTCTTC.

This clonotype was picked up many times. This chain connects TRBV20-1 to TRBJ2-3, with D possibly called TRBD1 or TRBD2 (6 bases each). The germline V gene has CDR1 DFQATT and CDR2 SNEGSKA (reference sequence). Trimming left V 5 bases short and J 2 bases short, with 14 bases between. The CDR3 is made up of 14 amino acids. This CDR3 is CSAEGRGDTDTQYF. The CDR3 nucleotides are TGCAGTGCTGAGGGTAGGGGGGACACAGATACGCAGTATTTT.

This clonotype was seen once. The chain combines TRBV7-2 with TRBJ1-1; 7 nucleotides match TRBD1. The junction had 11 bases not matched to a gene; V was cut back by 9 bases and J by 4 bases. CDR1 and CDR2 from the germline V gene are SGHTA and FQGNSA. The CDR3 contains 14 residues. The CDR3 reads CASAGGTGATEAFF. The CDR3 DNA is TGTGCCAGTGCGGGGGGAACAGGGGCCACTGAAGCTTTCTTT.

The chain couples TRBV11-1 to TRBJ2-7; the D is unclear. Germline lookup yields CDR1 SGHAT and CDR2 FQDESV (reference sequence). V was trimmed by 0 bases and J by 6 bases, leaving 9 bases between them. The CDR3 sequence is 13 residues long. This CDR3 is CASSLASQVEQYF. The CDR3 DNA reads TGTGCCAGCAGCTTAGCCTCCCAGGTCGAGCAGTACTTC. Full variable domain (outside the CDR3, taken from reference TRBV11-1 and TRBJ2-7): EAEVAQSPRYKITEKSQAVAFWCDPISGHATLYWYRQILGQGPELLVQFQDESVVDDSQLPKDRFSAERLKGVDSTLKIQPAELGDSAMYLCASSLASQVEQYFGPGTRLTVT.

With regard to this clonotype: With a much larger clone just one base away, this may be a read error. The chain is built from TRBV12-3 or TRBV12-4 and TRBJ2-2; 14 nucleotides match TRBD2. Trimming cost V 5 bases and J 4 bases; bases outside gene matches: 9. This CDR3 has 18 residues. The CDR3 nucleotides read TGTGCCAGCAGTCCGGGACTAGCGGGAGAGGGGACCACCGGGGAGCTGTTTTTT. Translation gives CASSPGLAGEGTTGELFF.

This clonotype was seen ten or more times. V usage is TRBV29-1 and J usage is TRBJ2-1; D perhaps matches TRBD2 (5 bases). The CDR3 contains 11 residues. V was cut by 7 bases and J by 9 bases, with 13 bases left in between. Germline V CDR1 and CDR2: SQVTM, ANQGSEA. CDR3 protein: CSGRVGLEQFF. The CDR3 region has the DNA TGCAGCGGACGAGTCGGACTTGAGCAGTTCTTC.

At least ten counts were recorded for this clonotype. This chain connects TRBV12-3 or TRBV12-4 to TRBJ1-1, with TRBD1 as a possible D gene (5 bases). The CDR3 loop spans 13 amino acids. Trimming removed 11 bases from V and 3 bases from J, with 16 bases in between. CDR3 bases: TGTGCCGCAGGCCAGGGCCTTTACACTGAAGCTTTCTTT. It codes for CAAGQGLYTEAFF.

This clonotype occurred many times. This chain uses TRBV20-1 with TRBJ2-7; 7 bases line up with TRBD2. Germline CDR1 and CDR2: DFQATT and SNEGSKA (reference sequence). Losses at the gene ends were 4 bases for V and 3 bases for J; bases not matched to a gene: 15. The CDR3 length is 16 residues. The CDR3 nucleotides are TGCAGTGCTACTACCCCCCGGGGAGGGGATAACTACGAGCAGTACTTC. Translating it yields CSATTPRGGDNYEQYF.

This chain links TRBV10-2 with TRBJ2-3, with D perhaps assigned TRBD1 or TRBD2 (5 bases each). The V gene's germline CDR1 is WSHSY and CDR2 SAAADI. The CDR3 loop spans 15 amino acids. The V and J ends lost 1 base and 1 base respectively, with 9 bases between them. The CDR3 DNA follows: TGCGCCAGCAGTGAGTTCCGAGGGGGCACAGATACGCAGTATTTT. As protein: CASSEFRGGTDTQYF.

This clonotype has at least ten counts. The chain uses TRBV7-6 and TRBJ2-1, with 8 bases matching TRBD2. The J segment lost 3 bases and the V segment lost 5 bases, leaving 6 bases of the junction unmatched. Germline values: CDR1 SGHVS, CDR2 FNYEAQ. This CDR3 is 15 amino acids long. CDR3 protein: CASSPGAGDYNEQFF. DNA for the CDR3: TGTGCCAGCAGCCCCGGAGCGGGAGACTACAATGAGCAGTTCTTC.

This clonotype appeared many times. The chain is built from TRBV6-1 and TRBJ2-3, with D perhaps TRBD2 (6 bases). Germline V gene sequence: CDR1 MNHNS, CDR2 SASEGT. V lost 2 bases and J lost 6, with 12 bases in between. The CDR3 sequence is 14 residues long. CDR3 DNA: TGTGCCAGCAGTGAATTCGGGAGTGCGGATACGCAGTATTTT. Translating it yields CASSEFGSADTQYF.

J is TRBJ2-3 and V is TRBV7-9, with TRBD2 matching over 7 bases. Losses at the gene ends were 2 bases for V and 0 bases for J; bases not matched to a gene: 8. Germline values: CDR1 SEHNR, CDR2 FQNEAQ (reference sequence). The CDR3 contains 17 residues. CDR3 DNA: TGTGCCAGCAGCTTAAGGCCTCAGCGGGGAAGCACAGATACGCAGTATTTT. Translation: CASSLRPQRGSTDTQYF.

This clonotype was seen more than once but under ten times. This chain links TRBV5-1 with TRBJ2-5, with TRBD2 as a possible D gene (7 bases). Per the germline V gene, CDR1 is SGHRS and CDR2 is YFSETQ. The CDR3 length is 17 residues. With 3 bases removed from V and 4 bases from J, the gap between germline ends came to 22 bases. CDR3 in amino acids: CASSWGQGGGHGETQYF. CDR3 nucleotide sequence: TGCGCCAGCAGCTGGGGTCAGGGCGGGGGCCATGGAGAGACCCAGTACTTC. The whole variable domain, filled in from reference TRBV5-1 and TRBJ2-5, reads KAGVTQTPRYLIKTRGQQVTLSCSPISGHRSVSWYQQTPGQGLQFLFEYFSETQRNKGNFPGRFSGRQFSNSRSEMNVSTLELGDSALYLCASSWGQGGGHGETQYFGPGTRLLVL.

This clonotype was counted many times. The V call is TRBV3-1, the J call TRBJ2-3; 10 nucleotides match TRBD2. Germline V gene lookup returns CDR1 LGHDT and CDR2 YNNKEL (reference sequence). The CDR3 runs 15 residues. V was clipped by 6 bases and J by 1 base; unmatched bases: 4. CDR3 sequence (DNA): TGTGCCAGCAGACCCGGACTAGCGGGCACAGATACGCAGTATTTT. Protein sequence: CASRPGLAGTDTQYF.

The chain carries TRBV27 and TRBJ2-1; 11 nucleotides match TRBD2. This CDR3 contains 14 residues. Trimming cost V 5 bases and J 9 bases; bases outside gene matches: 6. Per germline, CDR1 MNHEY and CDR2 SMNVEV (reference sequence). CDR3 coding DNA: TGTGCCAGCAGTCCCACTAGCGGGGGACTTGAGCAGTTCTTC. Its protein is CASSPTSGGLEQFF.

In this sample, this clonotype turned up many times. The chain recombines TRBV20-1 with TRBJ2-7; D possibly corresponds to TRBD2 (7 bases). This CDR3 comprises 15 residues. Looked up from germline, CDR1 is DFQATT and CDR2 is SNEGSKA (reference sequence). V shed 5 bases and J shed 5 bases, with 22 bases lying between them. CDR3: CSALPTQGGGNEQYF. The CDR3 nucleotides are TGCAGTGCTCTGCCCACGCAGGGAGGGGGAAACGAGCAGTACTTC.

This clonotype has ten or more counts. The CDR3 nucleotides read TGTGCCAGCAGCTTAGACAGGGCTGGGACAGATACGCAGTATTTT. It yields the protein CASSLDRAGTDTQYF. This chain uses TRBV7-2 with TRBJ2-3, with a tentative D call TRBD1 (6 bases). Trimming left V 1 base short and J 3 bases short, with 11 bases between. The germline V gene has CDR1 SGHTA and CDR2 FQGNSA. This CDR3 is 15 amino acids long.

This clonotype was counted many times. V is TRBV12-3 or TRBV12-4 and J is TRBJ1-5, with D maybe TRBD1 (5 bases). With 3 bases removed from V and 1 base from J, the gap between germline ends came to 7 bases. This CDR3 has 14 amino acids. CDR3 amino acids: CASSLGRSNQPQHF. The CDR3 DNA follows: TGTGCCAGCAGTTTGGGGCGGAGCAATCAGCCCCAGCATTTT.

This clonotype has a count of ten or more. The chain has TRBV9 and TRBJ2-1; 7 bases line up with TRBD2. From germline, CDR1 is SGDLS and CDR2 YYNGEE. The CDR3 runs to 15 residues. V dropped 1 base and J dropped 9; count of bases not matched to a gene: 10. CDR3 sequence: CASSVRGGERSEQFF. The CDR3 DNA sequence: TGTGCCAGCAGCGTACGCGGGGGTGAGCGGAGTGAGCAGTTCTTC.

This clonotype was picked up many times. The chain employs TRBV5-5 and TRBJ1-4; 7 bases are a match to TRBD1. Germline V CDR1 and CDR2: SGHKS, YYEKEE (reference sequence). The CDR3 runs to 15 residues. V shed 3 bases and J 8 bases; nucleotides not matched to a gene: 10. DNA of the CDR3: TGTGCCAGCAGCTCGGCAGGGACAGAGGGGGAAAAACTGTTTTTT. Amino acid sequence: CASSSAGTEGEKLFF.

This clonotype was counted at least ten times. This sequence joins TRBV20-1 and TRBJ2-2; the D is unclear. CDR3 length: 13 residues. The V end lost 5 bases, the J end lost 6 bases, and 13 bases lay between the germline ends. From germline, CDR1 is DFQATT and CDR2 SNEGSKA (reference sequence). DNA for the CDR3: TGCAGTGCTTCGTTGCTTCGCGCCGGGGAGCTGTTTTTT. Protein sequence: CSASLLRAGELFF.

This clonotype was seen ten or more times. The chain has TRBV7-9 and TRBJ2-4, with D hard to call. Trimming pared 1 base from V and 5 bases from J, leaving 12 bases between. CDR3 length: 15 amino acids. From germline, CDR1 is SEHNR and CDR2 FQNEAQ (reference sequence). The DNA for the CDR3 is TGTGCCAGCAGCTTAGGGGGTCCCTCGCAAAACATTCAGTACTTC. Protein: CASSLGGPSQNIQYF. The full variable domain, with the rest looked up from reference TRBV7-9 and TRBJ2-4, is DTGVSQNPRHKITKRGQNVTFRCDPISEHNRLYWYRQTLGQGPEFLTYFQNEAQLEKSRLLSDRFSAERPKGSFSTLEIQRTEQGDSAMYLCASSLGGPSQNIQYFGAGTRLSVL.

The chain employs TRBV20-1 and TRBJ2-1; 15 positions agree with TRBD2. Losses at the gene ends were 5 bases for V and 15 bases for J; bases not matched to a gene: 2. The CDR3 sequence is 11 residues long. CDR1 is DFQATT, CDR2 SNEGSKA, per germline (reference sequence). CDR3 protein: CSAGGLAGGFF. Here the CDR3 DNA reads TGCAGTGCTGGGGGACTAGCGGGAGGGTTCTTC.

V is TRBV24-1 and J is TRBJ1-1; D is uncertain. Germline CDR1 and CDR2: KGHDR and SFDVKD. Trimming shortened V by 0 bases and J by 0 bases, and 10 bases separated the two germline ends. The CDR3 contains 16 residues. The DNA for the CDR3 is TGTGCCACCAGTGATTTGCCTTTCCGTCTGAACACTGAAGCTTTCTTT. Translation: CATSDLPFRLNTEAFF.

This clonotype was observed a single time. This chain connects TRBV8-2 to TRBJ2-7; TRBD1 reflects the table's D call only, with no check against the DNA. TRBV8-2 is a listed pseudogene. This CDR3 region has 13 residues. The CDR3 bases are TGTGCCATCGGCCGGGGGCCCCCATACGAGCAGTACTTC. As protein: CAIGRGPPYEQYF.

This clonotype was seen ten or more times. The chain joins TRBV10-3 to TRBJ1-3; D remains unclear. The V gene's germline CDR1 is ENHRY and CDR2 SYGVKD. V lost 6 bases and J 0 bases, leaving 12 bases between the germline ends. This CDR3 has 15 amino acids. The CDR3 sequence is CAISEGRSSGNTIYF. CDR3 sequence (DNA): TGTGCCATCAGCGAAGGACGGAGCTCTGGAAACACCATATATTTT.

Many counts were recorded for this clonotype. V gene TRBV5-5 combines with J gene TRBJ2-3; D is undetermined. From germline, CDR1 is SGHKS and CDR2 YYEKEE (reference sequence). V was clipped by 4 bases and J by 3 bases, with 15 bases between them. This CDR3 comprises 15 residues. The CDR3 here is CASSPFWKNTDTQYF. In DNA, the CDR3 is TGTGCCAGCAGCCCCTTTTGGAAGAATACAGATACGCAGTATTTT.

J is TRBJ2-5 and V is TRBV5-5, with 8 bases matching TRBD1. Germline loops: CDR1 SGHKS, CDR2 YYEKEE (reference sequence). J gave up 5 bases and V 3 bases, and 6 bases lay outside the gene matches. CDR3 length equals 14 residues. In DNA, the CDR3 is TGTGCCAGCAGCTCGAGACAGGGGAGGGAGACCCAGTACTTC. It codes for CASSSRQGRETQYF.

There are many counts of this clonotype. The chain has TRBV10-2 and TRBJ1-5; 9 bases align to TRBD1. The V gene's germline CDR1 is WSHSY and CDR2 SAAADI. This CDR3 comprises 15 residues. V lost 4 bases to trimming and J lost 3 bases; unmatched junction nucleotides: 4. The CDR3 loop is CASSAGQGTNQPQHF. The CDR3 DNA reads as TGCGCCAGCAGTGCCGGACAGGGGACCAATCAGCCCCAGCATTTT.

This clonotype was seen many times. The V call is TRBV30, the J call TRBJ1-6, with no clear D. Trimming shortened V by 1 base and J by 11 bases, and 12 bases separated the two germline ends. This CDR3 spans 13 amino acids. The germline V gene encodes CDR1 GTSNPN and CDR2 SVGIG (reference sequence). The CDR3 loop is CAWSGEFEAPLHF. The CDR3 DNA follows: TGTGCCTGGAGTGGAGAATTTGAAGCACCCCTCCACTTT.